The 6 T cell receptor beta chains in this list originate from one sample, sequenced in a study of post-analysis software for immune sequencing data. Whole-study findings and limits: Patients showed TRBV5-6, TRBV5-1 and TRBV20-1 among four to six TRBV segments more frequent than in controls.

The antigens of these receptors remain unknown. Included in the TCR beta cDNA libraries were unique molecular identifiers. Using its own MiXCR run on the PCR reads, TCRdb lists one record per CDR3 protein. The data contain about 200,000 distinct CDR3 sequences, 29% of them singletons. The sample taken for sequencing was blood. Receptors originate from a girl between 2 and 17 years old with multiple sclerosis.

This clonotype was seen more than once but under ten times. V gene TRBV5-1 combines with J gene TRBJ2-2; possibly TRBD2 for D (5 bases). Trimming took off 4 bases at V and 5 bases at J, with 24 bases between the two ends. CDR3 length: 18 amino acids. Germline lookup yields CDR1 SGHRS and CDR2 YFSETQ. DNA of the CDR3: TGCGCCAGCAGCCCCAGCACCAAGACGCGGTCGGGAACCGGGGAGCTGTTTTTT. This gives the protein CASSPSTKTRSGTGELFF.

With regard to this clonotype: A much larger clone lies one base from this, so it may be a read error. This chain uses TRBV28 with TRBJ2-5; D call uncertain. CDR1 MDHEN and CDR2 SYDVKM come from the germline V gene. V dropped 3 bases and J dropped 11 bases, with 22 bases sitting between them. The CDR3 has 15 residues. As DNA, the CDR3 is TGTGCCAGCAGTTTGGCCAGTGCCTCCTCATTTTGGCAGTACTTC. Its translation: CASSLASASSFWQYF.

Many counts were recorded for this clonotype. The rearrangement uses TRBV7-2 and TRBJ2-1; D could derive from TRBD1 or TRBD2 (5 bases each). The germline V gene encodes CDR1 SGHTA and CDR2 FQGNSA. The CDR3 extends over 11 amino acids. Trimming left V 5 bases short and J 13 bases short, with 12 bases between. The CDR3 DNA is TGTGCCAGCAGCCCCGGGACGCGCCAGTTCTTC. Its protein is CASSPGTRQFF.

V is TRBV30 and J is TRBJ2-5; the D is unclear. The length of the CDR3 is 12 residues. CDR1 GTSNPN and CDR2 SVGIG come from the germline V gene (reference sequence). Trimming took 0 bases from V and 5 from J, leaving 7 bases between them. The chain's CDR3 is CAWSVSEETQYF. The CDR3 DNA is TGTGCCTGGAGTGTAAGCGAGGAGACCCAGTACTTC.

This clonotype was picked up many times. The chain links TRBV12-3 or TRBV12-4 to TRBJ2-5, with 14 bases identical to TRBD2. CDR3 size: 17 residues. The V segment lost 7 bases and the J segment 4 bases; nucleotides outside the gene matches: 11. The CDR3 sequence: CASTLRTSGRRTETQYF. The CDR3 DNA reads TGTGCCAGCACCCTTAGGACTAGCGGGAGGAGGACAGAGACCCAGTACTTC.

This clonotype was picked up a small number of times. This chain uses TRBV20-1 with TRBJ2-3; no reliable D call. This CDR3 region has 15 residues. Per germline, CDR1 DFQATT and CDR2 SNEGSKA (reference sequence). The V and J ends lost 5 bases and 1 base respectively, with 16 bases between them. CDR3 sequence reads: CSAPDPFSGTDTQYF. The CDR3 DNA is TGCAGTGCTCCAGACCCTTTTTCGGGCACAGATACGCAGTATTTT.